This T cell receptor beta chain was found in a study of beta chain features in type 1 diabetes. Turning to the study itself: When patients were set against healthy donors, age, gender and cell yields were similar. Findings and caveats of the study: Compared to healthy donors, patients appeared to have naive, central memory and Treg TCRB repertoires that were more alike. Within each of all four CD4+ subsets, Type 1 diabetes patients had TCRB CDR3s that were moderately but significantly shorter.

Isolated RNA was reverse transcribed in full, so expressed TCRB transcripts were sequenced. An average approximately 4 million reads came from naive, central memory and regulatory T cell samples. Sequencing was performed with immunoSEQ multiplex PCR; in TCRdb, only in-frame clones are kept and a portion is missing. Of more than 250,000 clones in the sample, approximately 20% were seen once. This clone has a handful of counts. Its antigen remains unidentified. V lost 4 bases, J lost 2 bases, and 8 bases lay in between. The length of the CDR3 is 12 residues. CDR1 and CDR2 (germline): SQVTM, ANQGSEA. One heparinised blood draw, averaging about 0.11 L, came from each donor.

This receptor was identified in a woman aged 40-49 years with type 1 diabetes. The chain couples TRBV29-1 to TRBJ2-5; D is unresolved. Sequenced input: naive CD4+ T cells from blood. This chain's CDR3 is CSVAWQQETQYF. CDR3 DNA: TGCAGCGTTGCTTGGCAGCAAGAGACCCAGTACTTC.